This TCR beta chain derives from a study of cytomegalovirus exposure and HLA in healthy donors. The PCR ran on 60 Vbeta and 13 Jbeta primers. Study processing details: There were 80 million or so unique TCR beta chains by a later count, and 10 million to 12 million of them were shared. Data came from immunoSEQ multiplex PCR; TCRdb stores just in-frame clones and leaves some out. D and trimming were read from the DNA, whereas the V and J calls and clone size are those reported in that table. The sample has 150,000 to 200,000 clones, roughly 80% seen once. The germline V gene has CDR1 SGDLS and CDR2 YYNGEE. The CDR3 is made up of 19 amino acids. The V end lost 3 bases, the J end lost 2 bases, and 21 bases lay between the germline ends.

This TCR came from a woman in her 30s in good health and CMV-seropositive. The specimen was PBMCs. The chain employs TRBV9 and TRBJ2-6, with D tentatively TRBD1 (5 bases). This CDR3 is CASSAYVQGSEAGANVLTF. The CDR3 DNA reads TGTGCCAGCAGCGCCTACGTTCAGGGATCTGAGGCTGGGGCCAACGTCCTGACTTTC.